This TCR beta chain was identified during a study of T-cell memory formation after mild COVID-19. Each CDR3 protein gets one entry after TCRdb re-called the 5' RACE reads with MiXCR. This sample has roughly 280,000 distinct CDR3 sequences, with 7.5% to 9.5% found just once. This clonotype was seen a handful of times. The V and J ends lost 3 bases and 2 bases respectively, with 11 bases between them. This CDR3 is 15 amino acids long. CDR1 is KGHSH, CDR2 LQKENI, per germline. The clonotype comes from a man between 18 and 29 years old who had mild COVID-19 (a few samples of this study predate the infection). Cell type and time point are not known. The chain couples TRBV18 to TRBJ2-1; D is ambiguous. The sample taken for sequencing was PBMCs or a T cell subset sorted from them (not recorded which). CDR3 region: CASSPRPSPYNEQFF. CDR3 nucleotides: TGTGCCAGCTCACCCCGACCGAGCCCCTACAATGAGCAGTTCTTC.